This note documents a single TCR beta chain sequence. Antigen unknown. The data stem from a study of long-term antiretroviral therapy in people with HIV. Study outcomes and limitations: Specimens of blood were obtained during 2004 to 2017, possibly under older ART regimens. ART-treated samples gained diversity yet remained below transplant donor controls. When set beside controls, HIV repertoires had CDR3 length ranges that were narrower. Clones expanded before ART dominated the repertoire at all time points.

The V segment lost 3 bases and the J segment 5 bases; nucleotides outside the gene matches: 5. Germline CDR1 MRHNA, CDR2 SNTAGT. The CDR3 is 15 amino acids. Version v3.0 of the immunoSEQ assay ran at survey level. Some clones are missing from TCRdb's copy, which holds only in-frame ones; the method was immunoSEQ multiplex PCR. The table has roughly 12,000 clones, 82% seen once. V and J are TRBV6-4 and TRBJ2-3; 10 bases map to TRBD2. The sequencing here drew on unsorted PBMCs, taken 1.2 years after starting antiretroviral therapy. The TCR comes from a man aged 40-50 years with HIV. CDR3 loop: CASSESGGARDTQYF. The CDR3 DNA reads TGTGCCAGCAGTGAGAGCGGGGGGGCAAGAGATACGCAGTATTTT.